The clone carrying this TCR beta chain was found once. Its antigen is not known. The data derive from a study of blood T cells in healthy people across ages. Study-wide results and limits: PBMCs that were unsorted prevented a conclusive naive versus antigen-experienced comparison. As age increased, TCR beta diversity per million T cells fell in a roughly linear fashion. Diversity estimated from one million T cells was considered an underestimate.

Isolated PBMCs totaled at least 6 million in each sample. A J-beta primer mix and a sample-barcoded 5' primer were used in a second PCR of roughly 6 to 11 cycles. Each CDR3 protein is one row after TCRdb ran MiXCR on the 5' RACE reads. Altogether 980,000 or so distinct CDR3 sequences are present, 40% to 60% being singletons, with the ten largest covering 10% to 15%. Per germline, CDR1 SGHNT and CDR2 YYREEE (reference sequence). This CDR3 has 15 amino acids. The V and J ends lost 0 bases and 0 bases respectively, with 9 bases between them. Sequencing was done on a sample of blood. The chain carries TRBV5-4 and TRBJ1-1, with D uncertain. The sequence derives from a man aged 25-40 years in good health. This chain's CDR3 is CASSLAGSLNTEAFF. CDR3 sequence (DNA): TGTGCCAGCAGCTTGGCGGGGTCGTTGAACACTGAAGCTTTCTTT.